This TCR beta chain is drawn from a study of identical twins. Regarding the study as a whole: Sharing of beta out-of-frame sequences by twins showed a weaker excess. Abundant beta clonotypes from cord blood had fewer insertions, unlike memory repertoires, which showed none.

CDR3 length equals 15 residues. The germline gives CDR1 SGDLS, CDR2 YYNGEE. The junction had 5 bases not matched to a gene; V was cut back by 5 bases and J by 6 bases. TCRdb itself ran the 5' RACE reads through MiXCR, one entry per CDR3 protein. The repertoire holds under 1 million distinct CDR3 sequences, with about 12% as singletons. With respect to this clonotype: Antigen specificity is unknown.

The same data also contributed to another study, on yellow fever vaccine responses in identical twins.

The rearrangement links TRBV9 to TRBJ2-2; 12 bases line up with TRBD1. Sample: PBMCs. The source is a woman aged 18-35 years in good health. In DNA, the CDR3 is TGTGCCAGCAGATCGGGACAGGGGGCGTCCGGGGAGCTGTTTTTT. Translated: CASRSGQGASGELFF.